This TCR beta chain was retrieved from a study of T-cell reconstitution after alpha-beta-depleted transplantation in children. Broader study findings: Most T-cell counts and diversity one year after the transplant came from T cells that were newly produced.

Molecular barcoding with unique molecular identifiers was used for the TCRbeta library. TCRdb independently ran MiXCR on the PCR reads; one entry per CDR3 protein. The data hold 700,000 to 950,000 distinct CDR3 sequences, with around 15% observed a single time. The length of the CDR3 is 14 residues. The V end lost 5 bases, the J end lost 6 bases, and 14 bases lay between the germline ends. Germline V gene sequence: CDR1 SEHNR, CDR2 FQNEAQ (reference sequence). This clonotype was seen a few times. Its antigen remains unknown. Sequenced material: PBMCs, mostly from graft donor cells, taken 360 days after TCRalphabeta/CD19-depleted stem cell transplant. This rearrangement joins TRBV7-9 to TRBJ1-5, with D perhaps TRBD1 (6 bases). This TCR was recovered from a male patient younger than 18 who had a stem cell transplant for acute lymphoblastic leukemia, so the T cells may come from the graft donor. Here the CDR3 DNA reads TGTGCCAGCAGCCCCGAGGGGGGGAGTCAGCCCCAGCATTTT. It specifies CASSPEGGSQPQHF.